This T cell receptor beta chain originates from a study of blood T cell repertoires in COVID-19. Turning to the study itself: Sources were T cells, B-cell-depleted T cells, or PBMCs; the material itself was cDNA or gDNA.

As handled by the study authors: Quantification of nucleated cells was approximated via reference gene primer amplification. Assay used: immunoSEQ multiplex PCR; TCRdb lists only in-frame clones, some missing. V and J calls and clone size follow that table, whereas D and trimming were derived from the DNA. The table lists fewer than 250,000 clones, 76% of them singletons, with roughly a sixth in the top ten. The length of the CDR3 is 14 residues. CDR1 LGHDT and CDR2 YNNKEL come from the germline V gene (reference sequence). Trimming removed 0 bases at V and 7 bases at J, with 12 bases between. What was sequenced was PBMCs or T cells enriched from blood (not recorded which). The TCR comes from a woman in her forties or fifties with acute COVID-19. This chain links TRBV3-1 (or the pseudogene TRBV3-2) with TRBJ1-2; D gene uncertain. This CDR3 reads CASSQDTSSPGYTF. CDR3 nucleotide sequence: TGTGCCAGCAGCCAAGATACGTCTAGCCCTGGCTACACCTTC.